This TCR beta chain was captured by sequencing in a study of somatic mutations in cytotoxic T cells in rheumatoid arthritis. For the study at large: A subset of V beta antibody-stained T-cell populations was isolated by flow sorting, reaching nearly 100% purity, and this subset included V beta1+ cells that went on to TCRB sequencing. Whole-study results and caveats: Some patients, about an eighth of the roughly 65, had a largest CD8+ clone that exceeded 20% of CD8+ cells.

Turning to this clone: The target antigen is unknown.

Clones were sequenced by immunoSEQ multiplex PCR, and TCRdb holds only the in-frame ones, with some missing. Altogether some 10,000 clones are present, approximately 70% being singletons, with the ten largest covering roughly 35%. The V end was cut by 5 bases, the J end by 1 base, with 14 bases between. This CDR3 is built from 15 residues. Germline V gene lookup returns CDR1 SGHVS and CDR2 FQNEAQ. Sequencing was done on a sample of CD8+ T cells sorted from blood. V and J are TRBV7-8 and TRBJ1-2, with a tentative D call TRBD1 (5 bases). This TCR was sampled from a man aged 55 to 70 in good health. The CDR3 loop reads CASSTRTGVNYGYTF. The CDR3 bases are TGTGCCAGCAGCACCCGGACGGGGGTTAACTATGGCTACACCTTC.